Shown below are 6 T cell receptor beta chains from a single sample sequenced in a study of T cells in Graves' hyperthyroidism and ophthalmopathy. Using RNA transcripts as the source, TCR beta CDR3 regions were amplified. When the TCR CDR3 underwent first-round RT-PCR, the HTBI primer set was used. TCRdb re-analysed the multiplex PCR reads in MiXCR, keeping a single row per CDR3 protein. The table shows fewer than 250,000 distinct CDR3 sequences, with about a sixth occurring only once. The sample consisted of blood. Receptors originate from a man in his fifties with Graves' hyperthyroidism.

Ten or more counts support this clonotype. The CDR3 spells CASSPGERGGYTF. The CDR3, as DNA: TGTGCCAGCTCACCCGGAGAACGCGGTGGCTACACCTTC. The chain carries TRBV18 and TRBJ1-2; no reliable D call. Looked up from germline, CDR1 is KGHSH and CDR2 is LQKENI. Trimming removed 3 bases from V and 7 bases from J, with 12 bases in between. The CDR3 runs 13 residues.

This clonotype came up many times. The chain joins TRBV12-3 or TRBV12-4 to TRBJ1-6, with TRBD1 identical over 9 bases. V dropped 6 bases and J dropped 9; count of bases not matched to a gene: 9. The CDR3 covers 15 residues. The CDR3 region is CASSSGTGTVSPLHF. In DNA form, the CDR3 reads TGTGCCAGCAGCTCCGGGACAGGGACGGTTTCACCCCTCCACTTT.

This clonotype came up a few times. This sequence joins TRBV4-1 and TRBJ2-2; 9 nucleotides agree with TRBD1. The CDR3 runs to 15 residues. Germline V gene sequence: CDR1 MGHRA, CDR2 YSYEKL. V lost 4 bases, J lost 6 bases, and 6 bases stayed unmatched. CDR3 protein: CASSRSRDRAGELFF. The CDR3 DNA reads as TGCGCCAGCAGCCGGTCCCGGGACAGGGCCGGGGAGCTGTTTTTT.

Ten or more counts support this clonotype. CDR3 DNA: TGTGCCAGCAGTTTCTACGGGGGAAGCTACGAGCAGTACTTC. Translated, it gives CASSFYGGSYEQYF. The chain carries TRBV28 and TRBJ2-7; TRBD2 might be the D (6 bases). V shed 3 bases and J shed 3 bases, with 12 bases lying between them. CDR1 and CDR2 (germline): MDHEN, SYDVKM. CDR3 size: 14 residues.

This clonotype was counted ten times or more. The chain carries TRBV20-1 and TRBJ1-4, with 8 bases matching TRBD1. Germline V CDR1 and CDR2: DFQATT, SNEGSKA (reference sequence). CDR3 length: 14 residues. J gave up 7 bases and V 0 bases, and 4 bases lay outside the gene matches. CDR3 protein: CSARDTGGSEKLFF. The CDR3 region has the DNA TGCAGTGCTAGAGATACAGGGGGGTCTGAAAAACTGTTTTTT.

This clonotype was counted between two and nine times. CDR3 sequence reads: CSARDTSGKESTDTQYF. The CDR3, as DNA: TGCAGTGCTAGAGATACTAGCGGGAAAGAAAGCACAGATACGCAGTATTTT. The rearrangement uses TRBV20-1 and TRBJ2-3, with 10 bases fitting TRBD2. The CDR3 totals 17 residues. Germline values: CDR1 DFQATT, CDR2 SNEGSKA (reference sequence). V gave up 0 bases and J gave up 0 bases; unmatched junction bases: 6.